What follows are 30 T cell receptor beta chains derived from one specimen sequenced in a study of T cells in women clearing cervical HPV infection. Data came from immunoSEQ multiplex PCR; TCRdb stores just in-frame clones and leaves some out. This table holds more than 45,000 clones. The sample taken for sequencing was blood buffy coat. Receptor source: a woman between 18 and 70 years old with a cervical HPV16 infection that either progressed to CIN3+ or cleared (not recorded which).

In regard to this clone: Sequencing ends 3 residues short of the CDR3 end; the germline J gene provides the rest. The gene calls are TRBV30 and TRBJ2-1; 11 bases map to TRBD2. Looked up from germline, CDR1 is GTSNPN and CDR2 is SVGIG (reference sequence). The CDR3 loop spans 15 amino acids. Germline trimming cut 5 bases from V and 7 bases from J; bases unmatched to any gene: 10. The CDR3 bases that were read are TGTGCCTGGGGGGGCCTTAGCGGGAGGGGAAATGAG. It encodes CAWGGLSGRGNE. The full CDR3 sequence reads CAWGGLSGRGNEQFF.

Details on this clone: The read halts 3 residues ahead of the CDR3 end, with the missing end drawn from the germline J gene. J is TRBJ2-7 and V is TRBV29-1; TRBD1 aligns across 9 bases. Unmatched junction bases numbered 3, after V lost 6 bases and J lost 0 bases. Germline loops: CDR1 SQVTM, CDR2 ANQGSEA. CDR3 length: 13 residues. CDR3 DNA (partial): TGCAGCGTAGAACAGGGGGCCTCCTACGAG. Translation: CSVEQGASYE. In full, the CDR3 is CSVEQGASYEQYF.

About this clone: The sequenced fragment ends 3 residues before the CDR3 boundary, so the rest is inferred from the germline J gene. This chain connects TRBV4-1 to TRBJ2-4; tentative D call: TRBD1 (7 bases). This CDR3 region has 17 residues. With 1 base removed from V and 6 bases from J, the gap between germline ends came to 19 bases. Germline-derived CDR1 and CDR2 are MGHRA and YSYEKL. This CDR3 is CASSQGRAQGFGNIQYF. CDR3 DNA (partial): TGCGCCAGCAGCCAAGGGAGGGCACAGGGGTTCGGAAACATT.

A note on this clone: With the read ending 3 residues before the CDR3 end, the germline J gene is used to fill in that end. The gene calls are TRBV28 and TRBJ2-7, with TRBD1 identical over 9 bases. Trimming at V came to 3 bases and at J to 6 bases, leaving 6 bases not matched to a gene. This CDR3 is built from 14 residues. The germline V gene has CDR1 MDHEN and CDR2 SYDVKM. The sequenced part of the CDR3 DNA is TGTGCCAGCAGTTTCCAGGACAGGGGTGCCGAG. Its protein product is CASSFQDRGAE. The whole CDR3 reads CASSFQDRGAEQYF.

Concerning this clone itself: Read sequence stops 3 residues before the CDR3 end, and the germline J gene provides the missing end. V is TRBV20-1 and J is TRBJ2-5; tentatively, D is TRBD2 (5 bases). This CDR3 spans 14 amino acids. Between the trimmed V and J ends, which lost 6 bases and 2 bases, there was a span of 16 bases. The germline CDR1 and CDR2 sequences are DFQATT and SNEGSKA (reference sequence). The part of the CDR3 DNA that was read is TGCAGTGCAGGAGCGCAGCGGCCTCAAGAGACC. Translation: CSAGAQRPQET. The whole CDR3 is CSAGAQRPQETQYF.

Turning to this clone: The read ends 3 residues early relative to the CDR3; the germline J gene fills the gap. The chain recombines TRBV5-1 with TRBJ1-3, with D possibly TRBD1 on 6 matching bases. Germline assignment: CDR1 SGHRS and CDR2 YFSETQ. V dropped 4 bases and J dropped 0 bases, with 8 bases sitting between them. CDR3 length: 14 amino acids. Incomplete CDR3 DNA: TGCGCCAGCAGCCCAGGGGTCTCTGGAAACACC. Protein sequence: CASSPGVSGNT. In full, the CDR3 reads CASSPGVSGNTIYF.

A remark on this clone: The read ends 3 residues shy of where the CDR3 ends; the end is completed using the germline J gene. The V gene is TRBV29-1, the J gene TRBJ1-3; perhaps TRBD1 as D (5 bases). The V end was cut by 5 bases, the J end by 4 bases, with 15 bases between. This CDR3 has 14 amino acids. Germline CDR1 SQVTM, CDR2 ANQGSEA. The CDR3 spells CSVSPRVDGNTIYF. CDR3 DNA, as far as it was read: TGCAGCGTTTCGCCCAGGGTAGACGGAAACACC.

Concerning this clone itself: The read falls 3 residues short of the CDR3 end, and the missing part is taken from the germline J gene. The chain links TRBV20-1 to TRBJ1-6; D perhaps matches TRBD1 (6 bases). Trimming removed 3 bases from V and 10 bases from J, with 13 bases in between. This CDR3 spans 13 amino acids. Germline V gene sequence: CDR1 DFQATT, CDR2 SNEGSKA (reference sequence). CDR3 amino acids: CSASGRGGSPLHF. The part of the CDR3 DNA that was read is TGCAGTGCTAGTGGTAGGGGGGGCTCACCC.

As to this clone: The read ends 3 residues shy of where the CDR3 ends; the end is completed using the germline J gene. The J gene is TRBJ1-2, the V gene TRBV6-2 or TRBV6-3, with 10 bases identical to TRBD1. Per germline, CDR1 MNHEY and CDR2 SVGEGT. The CDR3 totals 14 residues. V was pared by 6 bases and J by 6 bases, with 7 bases of the junction left unmatched. The CDR3: CASRQPGQGNGYTF. CDR3 bases read: TGTGCCAGCAGGCAACCGGGACAGGGGAATGGC.

Comments on this clone: The read is 3 residues too short to cover the CDR3 end, so that end is filled in from the germline J gene. V and J are TRBV28 and TRBJ1-5; perhaps TRBD1 as D (5 bases). Germline-derived CDR1 and CDR2 are MDHEN and SYDVKM. The CDR3 sequence is 15 residues long. V was trimmed by 5 bases and J by 4 bases, leaving 15 bases between them. CDR3 in amino acids: CASSPTGGRNQPQHF. CDR3 bases read: TGTGCCAGCAGTCCCACAGGAGGGAGAAATCAGCCC.

To note about this clone: The read ends 3 residues early relative to the CDR3; the germline J gene fills the gap. The chain employs TRBV20-1 and TRBJ2-7; possibly TRBD1 for D (6 bases). The CDR3 is 14 amino acids. The germline V gene has CDR1 DFQATT and CDR2 SNEGSKA (reference sequence). Trimming pared 1 base from V and 4 bases from J, leaving 14 bases between. The part of the CDR3 DNA that was read is TGCAGTGCTAGAGTGGCAGGGGTTGGGTACGAG. It codes for CSARVAGVGYE. The CDR3 reads in full as CSARVAGVGYEQYF.

Turning to this clone: Read data end 3 residues before the CDR3 end; the end is taken from the germline J gene. The genes are TRBV18 and TRBJ1-5; D is possibly TRBD1 (5 bases). Germline CDR1 and CDR2: KGHSH and LQKENI. CDR3 size: 15 residues. V lost 4 bases and J 3 bases, leaving 13 bases between the germline ends. Partial CDR3 DNA: TGTGCCAGCTCACTCGGTGGGGGGGACAATCAGCCC. It specifies CASSLGGGDNQP. From start to end, the CDR3 is CASSLGGGDNQPQHF.

On this clone itself: From the germline J gene comes the end of the CDR3, since the read stops 3 residues before it. The J gene is TRBJ1-4, the V gene TRBV18, with 8 nucleotides matching TRBD1. V shed 4 bases and J 2 bases; nucleotides not matched to a gene: 6. CDR3 length: 16 amino acids. The germline V gene has CDR1 KGHSH and CDR2 LQKENI. Partial CDR3 DNA: TGTGCCAGCTCACATGGCAACAGGGGGACTAATGAAAAA. It specifies CASSHGNRGTNEK. The full CDR3 protein reads CASSHGNRGTNEKLFF.

To note about this clone: The read ends 3 residues early relative to the CDR3; the germline J gene fills the gap. The chain employs TRBV5-1 and TRBJ2-2; the D gene is possibly TRBD2 (6 bases). The CDR3 is 16 amino acids. The V end lost 0 bases, the J end lost 1 base, and 10 bases lay between the germline ends. Germline CDR1 SGHRS, CDR2 YFSETQ. CDR3 DNA, as far as it was read: TGCGCCAGCAGCTTGGAGCGAGCGGGGAACACCGGGGAG. Translation gives CASSLERAGNTGE. The entire CDR3 reads CASSLERAGNTGELFF.

Notes on this clone: The read is 3 residues too short to cover the CDR3 end, so that end is filled in from the germline J gene. J is TRBJ1-1 and V is TRBV5-1; D gene uncertain. This CDR3 has 14 amino acids. The ends were cut back, 1 base at V and 0 bases at J, with 7 bases in the middle. The germline V gene has CDR1 SGHRS and CDR2 YFSETQ. CDR3 DNA (partial): TGCGCCAGCAGCTTGAACAGCCTGAACACTGAA. Residues: CASSLNSLNTE. The entire CDR3 reads CASSLNSLNTEAFF. Drawing the rest from reference TRBV5-1 and TRBJ1-1, the complete variable domain is KAGVTQTPRYLIKTRGQQVTLSCSPISGHRSVSWYQQTPGQGLQFLFEYFSETQRNKGNFPGRFSGRQFSNSRSEMNVSTLELGDSALYLCASSLNSLNTEAFFGQGTRLTVV.

Worth noting for this clone: The sequenced fragment ends 3 residues before the CDR3 boundary, so the rest is inferred from the germline J gene. The chain is built from TRBV2 and TRBJ1-1; TRBD1 matches at 9 bases. The V gene's germline CDR1 is SNHLY and CDR2 FYNNEI. CDR3 length: 13 amino acids. V gave up 6 bases and J gave up 5 bases; unmatched junction bases: 4. The CDR3 here is CASRQGAETEAFF. The CDR3 bases that were read are TGTGCCAGCAGACAGGGGGCGGAAACTGAA.

On this clone: The read terminates 3 residues before the CDR3 end, so the remaining end is supplied by the germline J gene. V is TRBV29-1 and J is TRBJ2-2; weak D call: TRBD1 (5 bases). With 4 bases removed from V and 0 bases from J, the gap between germline ends came to 9 bases. The CDR3 loop spans 14 amino acids. Germline V lookup: CDR1 SQVTM, CDR2 ANQGSEA. The CDR3 bases that were read are TGCAGCGTTGGACAGCCTACGAACACCGGGGAG. Translating it yields CSVGQPTNTGE. The entire CDR3 protein reads CSVGQPTNTGELFF.

For this clone: The sequence runs out 3 residues before the end of the CDR3; the remainder is reconstructed from the germline J gene. The chain uses TRBV5-1 and TRBJ2-1; 11 nucleotides line up with TRBD1. Germline V gene lookup returns CDR1 SGHRS and CDR2 YFSETQ. The CDR3 is made up of 15 amino acids. Trimming cost V 6 bases and J 7 bases; bases outside gene matches: 9. CDR3 bases read: TGCGCCAGCACCCCGGAGGGGACAGGGGGAAATGAG. It encodes CASTPEGTGGNE. The full CDR3 protein reads CASTPEGTGGNEQFF.

Remarks on this clone: The sequenced fragment ends 3 residues before the CDR3 boundary, so the rest is inferred from the germline J gene. The chain is built from TRBV19 and TRBJ2-2, with a tentative D call TRBD1 (6 bases). CDR3 length: 13 residues. Trimming removed 9 bases at V and 5 bases at J, with 13 bases between. Per the germline V gene, CDR1 is LNHDA and CDR2 is SQIVND (reference sequence). Incomplete CDR3 DNA: TGTGCCAGCGGGACACCCCTGACCGGGGAG. Amino acids: CASGTPLTGE. The entire CDR3 sequence reads CASGTPLTGELFF.

A remark on this clone: The read falls 3 residues short of the CDR3 end, and the missing part is taken from the germline J gene. This chain uses TRBV20-1 with TRBJ1-1, with D possibly TRBD1 on 5 matching bases. Deletions cut 2 bases from V and 3 bases from J, with 10 bases between. The germline gives CDR1 DFQATT, CDR2 SNEGSKA (reference sequence). The CDR3 sequence is 13 residues long. The CDR3 is CSARMVRDTEAFF. The CDR3 DNA, read in part, is TGCAGTGCTAGAATGGTCAGGGACACTGAA.

With regard to this clone: The read gets to within 3 residues of the CDR3 end, and the germline J gene fills in the rest. The chain links TRBV19 to TRBJ1-2; 8 nucleotides agree with TRBD1. This CDR3 spans 14 amino acids. The junction had 8 bases not matched to a gene; V was cut back by 7 bases and J by 4 bases. Germline CDR1 and CDR2: LNHDA and SQIVND (reference sequence). Partial CDR3 DNA: TGTGCCAGTACGATTCCAGGGGGCTCCTATGGC. Translation: CASTIPGGSYG. The CDR3 in full is CASTIPGGSYGYTF.

Of note for this clone: The read ends 3 residues early relative to the CDR3; the germline J gene fills the gap. The rearrangement uses TRBV29-1 and TRBJ1-2; D gene ambiguous. Germline CDR1 reads SQVTM; CDR2 reads ANQGSEA. The CDR3 extends over 13 amino acids. The part of the CDR3 DNA that was read is TGCAGCGTTGAACCGACCGGGGTCGGAGGC. This sequence encodes CSVEPTGVGG. The CDR3, in full, reads CSVEPTGVGGYTF. The full variable domain, its missing parts supplied by reference TRBV29-1 and TRBJ1-2, is SAVISQKPSRDICQRGTSLTIQCQVDSQVTMMFWYRQQPGQSLTLIATANQGSEATYESGFVIDKFPISRPNLTFSTLTVSNMSPEDSSIYLCSVEPTGVGGYTFGSGTRLTVV.

Of note for this clone: The read comes to an end 3 residues before the CDR3 does, leaving the germline J gene to fill in the end. V and J are TRBV19 and TRBJ1-2, with D unclear. This CDR3 spans 8 amino acids. CDR1 LNHDA and CDR2 SQIVND come from the germline V gene (reference sequence). CDR3 DNA, as far as it was read: TGTGCCGTATCCGGC. Residues: CAVSG. The whole CDR3 reads CAVSGYTF. Supplemented by reference TRBV19 and TRBJ1-2, the full variable domain reads DGGITQSPKYLFRKEGQNVTLSCEQNLNHDAMYWYRQDPGQGLRLIYYSQIVNDFQKGDIAEGYSVSREKKESFPLTVTSAQKNPTAFYLCAVSGYTFGSGTRLTVV.

As regards this clone: The observed sequence ends 3 residues before the CDR3 terminus, with the missing tail filled in from the germline J gene. The genes are TRBV19 and TRBJ1-5, with a possible D match to TRBD1 (6 bases). The CDR3 consists of 15 residues. Trimming stripped 6 bases from V and 0 bases from J, with 12 bases between. Germline V lookup: CDR1 LNHDA, CDR2 SQIVND (reference sequence). The CDR3 reads CASRQGSNSNQPQHF. CDR3 DNA (partial): TGTGCCAGTAGGCAGGGGTCCAATAGCAATCAGCCC.

With respect to this clone: The read gets to within 3 residues of the CDR3 end, and the germline J gene fills in the rest. The chain joins TRBV2 to TRBJ1-1; possibly TRBD1 for D (5 bases). V was shortened by 8 bases and J by 6 bases, with 13 bases between the two germline ends. The germline gives CDR1 SNHLY, CDR2 FYNNEI. The CDR3 loop spans 12 amino acids. The CDR3 spells CASRPGFAEAFF. CDR3 bases read: TGTGCCAGCCGCCCAGGGTTTGCTGAA.

On this clone itself: The read ends 3 residues shy of where the CDR3 ends; the end is completed using the germline J gene. The genes are TRBV19 and TRBJ1-5; D unresolved. Trimming pared 0 bases from V and 5 bases from J, leaving 5 bases between. Germline CDR1 and CDR2: LNHDA and SQIVND (reference sequence). This CDR3 has 13 amino acids. CDR3 protein: CASSIDSYQPQHF. CDR3 DNA, as far as it was read: TGTGCCAGTAGTATAGATTCGTATCAGCCC.

Of note for this clone: The read ends 3 residues before the CDR3 terminus; that terminus is restored from the germline J gene. This chain connects TRBV4-2 to TRBJ2-7; D is uncertain. The V gene lost 1 base and the J gene lost 1 base, with 14 bases spanning the gap. The CDR3 runs 16 residues. Germline CDR1 LGHNA, CDR2 YNFKEQ. Incomplete CDR3 DNA: TGTGCCAGCAGCCAAGCCCCTAGTGGATTATCCTACGAG. It yields the protein CASSQAPSGLSYE. In full, the CDR3 reads CASSQAPSGLSYEQYF.

A word on this clone: The read is 3 residues too short to cover the CDR3 end, so that end is filled in from the germline J gene. The V and J genes are TRBV18 and TRBJ2-2, with a tentative D call TRBD1 (5 bases). CDR1 and CDR2 from the germline V gene are KGHSH and LQKENI. The CDR3 has 17 amino acids. Trimming took off 5 bases at V and 1 base at J, with 17 bases between the two ends. The CDR3 region is CASSSYLRAVNTGELFF. The sequenced CDR3 bases are TGTGCCAGCTCATCCTACCTCAGGGCGGTGAACACCGGGGAG.

To note about this clone: The read gets to within 3 residues of the CDR3 end, and the germline J gene fills in the rest. The rearrangement links TRBV19 to TRBJ1-1; the match to TRBD1 covers 9 bases. The CDR3 totals 12 residues. Germline V lookup: CDR1 LNHDA, CDR2 SQIVND (reference sequence). CDR3 bases read: TGTGCCAGTAGTATCGGGACAGGGAGG. It translates to CASSIGTGR. The CDR3 in full is CASSIGTGRAFF.

Incomplete CDR3 DNA: TGCGCCAGCAGCCCGAGGGGTTTAAACCACGAG. Translating gives CASSPRGLNHE. The full CDR3 sequence reads CASSPRGLNHEQYF. This chain connects TRBV5-1 to TRBJ2-7, with D perhaps assigned TRBD1 or TRBD2 (5 bases each). Sequencing ends 3 residues short of the CDR3 end; the germline J gene provides the rest. Germline CDR1 SGHRS, CDR2 YFSETQ. V dropped 4 bases and J dropped 5 bases, with 16 bases sitting between them. The CDR3 runs 14 residues.